One and the same sample provided the 24 T cell receptor beta chains below, sequenced in a study of cytomegalovirus exposure and HLA in healthy donors. This PCR relied on a set of 60 Vbeta primers and 13 Jbeta primers. Some clones are missing from TCRdb's copy, which holds only in-frame ones; the method was immunoSEQ multiplex PCR. The sample has fewer than 300,000 clones, approximately 90% seen once. Source material: PBMCs. The source of these receptors is a man between 40 and 49 years old in good health and CMV-seropositive.

The chain couples TRBV18 to TRBJ2-7; D might be TRBD2 (6 bases). V lost 3 bases to trimming and J lost 0 bases, with 9 bases between them. Looked up from germline, CDR1 is KGHSH and CDR2 is LQKENI. The CDR3 runs to 14 residues. The DNA for the CDR3 is TGTGCCAGCTCACCGGGACTCAGCTCCTACGAGCAGTACTTC. Translated: CASSPGLSSYEQYF.

J is TRBJ1-2 and V is TRBV5-1; D call uncertain. The CDR3 extends over 18 amino acids. V gave up 6 bases and J gave up 2 bases, with 26 bases separating them. Looked up from germline, CDR1 is SGHRS and CDR2 is YFSETQ. DNA of the CDR3: TGCGCCAGCACCACCATACCCTCCGCGGAAGGCGGGAACTATGGCTACACCTTC. Translating it yields CASTTIPSAEGGNYGYTF.

The chain has TRBV5-6 and TRBJ2-4; TRBD2 might be the D (5 bases). Germline lookup yields CDR1 SGHDT and CDR2 YYEEEE. The length of the CDR3 is 15 residues. Trimming took 6 bases from V and 7 from J, leaving 20 bases between them. Here the CDR3 DNA reads TGTGCCAGCACCCTCCTCGCCCTCCGAGGGAACATTCAGTACTTC. It encodes CASTLLALRGNIQYF.

The gene calls are TRBV28 and TRBJ2-7; D is perhaps TRBD1 (6 bases). The CDR3 is made up of 14 amino acids. Germline V lookup: CDR1 MDHEN, CDR2 SYDVKM. V lost 7 bases and J 1 base, leaving 14 bases between the germline ends. DNA of the CDR3: TGTGCCAGCAAGGGGCCAGGGGCGTCCTACGAGCAGTACTTC. It translates to CASKGPGASYEQYF.

As concerns this clone: At one end, the junction sequence differs from germline, possibly due to a read error. The rearrangement links TRBV7-7 to TRBJ2-7; the D gene is possibly TRBD1 (6 bases). The CDR3 loop spans 13 amino acids. Per germline, CDR1 SSHAT and CDR2 FNYEAQ (reference sequence). CDR3 loop: CASSLLDSYEQYF. Written as DNA, the CDR3 is TGTGCTAGCAGCTTACTGGACAGTTACGAGCAGTACTTC.

The chain has TRBV6-5 and TRBJ1-2; weak D call: TRBD1 (6 bases). The CDR3 covers 16 residues. Germline lookup yields CDR1 MNHEY and CDR2 SVGAGI. V gave up 4 bases and J gave up 4 bases, with 19 bases separating them. This CDR3 is CASSSRGDIFFYGYTF. The CDR3 coding sequence is TGTGCCAGCAGTTCCAGAGGGGACATTTTCTTCTATGGCTACACCTTC.

A single count supports this clone. The chain couples TRBV30 to TRBJ2-4, with a weak D call TRBD2 (6 bases). Trimming shortened V by 2 bases and J by 8 bases, and 16 bases separated the two germline ends. Germline loops: CDR1 GTSNPN, CDR2 SVGIG (reference sequence). The CDR3 loop spans 14 amino acids. The CDR3 nucleotides are TGTGCCTGGAGTCGCGGGGCTGGGCAGGACATTCAGTACTTC. Amino acids: CAWSRGAGQDIQYF.

The chain recombines TRBV11-3 with TRBJ2-7, with a tentative D call TRBD1 (7 bases). Germline CDR1 SGHNT, CDR2 YENEEA. Between the trimmed V and J ends, which lost 5 bases and 6 bases, there was a span of 20 bases. This CDR3 spans 15 amino acids. The CDR3 loop is CASSPRVPEGAEQYF. The CDR3 nucleotides are TGTGCCAGCAGCCCCAGGGTCCCGGAGGGGGCCGAGCAGTACTTC.

The chain combines TRBV30 with TRBJ1-1, with unresolved D. CDR1 GTSNPN and CDR2 SVGIG come from the germline V gene (reference sequence). The CDR3 loop spans 10 amino acids. The V and J ends lost 5 bases and 4 bases respectively, with 5 bases between them. In DNA, the CDR3 is TGTGCCTGGTCGTTCACTGAAGCTTTCTTT. Translation: CAWSFTEAFF.

The chain combines TRBV6-5 with TRBJ1-2, with 7 bases that match TRBD1. The trim removed 6 bases at V and 8 bases at J, leaving 6 bases unmatched. CDR1 is MNHEY and CDR2 is SVGAGI in the germline V gene. This CDR3 contains 12 residues. CDR3 nucleotides: TGTGCCAGCAGAAGACAGGGAGGCGGCTACACCTTC. Translation: CASRRQGGGYTF.

This chain connects TRBV27 to TRBJ2-7, with 9 bases that match TRBD1. The CDR3 sequence is 14 residues long. V dropped 3 bases and J dropped 4; count of bases not matched to a gene: 4. In germline, CDR1 is MNHEY, CDR2 SMNVEV (reference sequence). The CDR3 reads CASSFGTGKYEQYF. The CDR3 region has the DNA TGTGCCAGCAGTTTCGGGACAGGGAAGTACGAGCAGTACTTC.

The V call is TRBV5-8, the J call TRBJ1-1; 7 bases agree with TRBD1. V shed 4 bases, J shed 4 bases, and the junction held 13 bases outside the gene matches. This CDR3 is built from 16 residues. Germline V gene data show CDR1 as SGHTS and CDR2 as YDEGEE. CDR3: CASSQTGAPPGTEAFF. The DNA for the CDR3 is TGTGCCAGCAGCCAAACAGGGGCCCCCCCCGGCACTGAAGCTTTCTTT.

The chain has TRBV25-1 and TRBJ2-7; D perhaps matches TRBD1 (5 bases). Trimming removed 1 base at V and 5 bases at J, with 18 bases between. There are 16 residues in the CDR3. Germline V gene lookup returns CDR1 MGHDK and CDR2 SYGVNS. In DNA form, the CDR3 reads TGTGCCAGCAGTGAATTTGACGTGCCCTTAGGGGACGAGCAGTACTTC. Translation: CASSEFDVPLGDEQYF.

The chain recombines TRBV29-1 with TRBJ1-1; TRBD1 aligns across 7 bases. Germline CDR1 SQVTM, CDR2 ANQGSEA. The CDR3 is made up of 10 amino acids. V lost 6 bases and J lost 7; bases outside the gene matches: 2. This CDR3 is CSVGTVEAFF. As DNA, the CDR3 is TGCAGCGTAGGGACAGTTGAAGCTTTCTTT.

The chain recombines TRBV6-5 with TRBJ2-1, with a weak D call TRBD1 (6 bases). CDR1 is MNHEY and CDR2 is SVGAGI in the germline V gene. Trimming took 2 bases from V and 6 from J, leaving 14 bases between them. The CDR3 spans 15 residues. CDR3 sequence reads: CASSYLTGQLNEQFF. The CDR3 DNA reads TGTGCCAGCAGTTACCTCACCGGACAGCTCAATGAGCAGTTCTTC.

A note on this clone: Relative to the germline gene, one junction end is altered; a read error may explain this. J is TRBJ2-7 and V is TRBV5-1; D is ambiguous. The CDR3 has 12 residues. The V gene's germline CDR1 is SGHRS and CDR2 YFSETQ. The CDR3: CASMADSYAQYF. In DNA, the CDR3 is TGCGCCAGCATGGCTGACTCCTACGCGCAGTACTTC.

V is TRBV28 and J is TRBJ2-7, with D possibly TRBD2 on 6 matching bases. Per germline, CDR1 MDHEN and CDR2 SYDVKM. CDR3 size: 14 residues. The germline V and J ends were trimmed by 5 bases and 3 bases, with 14 bases remaining between them. CDR3 in DNA: TGTGCCAGCAGTCCCGATAGCGGTTACTACGAGCAGTACTTC. Its translation is CASSPDSGYYEQYF.

The J gene is TRBJ2-2, the V gene TRBV19; 13 bases line up with TRBD2. This CDR3 contains 17 residues. Germline-derived CDR1 and CDR2 are LNHDA and SQIVND (reference sequence). The junction had 6 bases not matched to a gene; V was cut back by 1 base and J by 7 bases. CDR3: CASSIGELAGGIGELFF. DNA for the CDR3: TGTGCCAGTAGTATAGGAGAACTAGCGGGAGGGATCGGGGAGCTGTTTTTT.

The V gene is TRBV7-2, the J gene TRBJ2-5, with a tentative D call TRBD1 (5 bases). The end of the DNA is better explained by TRBJ2-7, so the J call may be wrong. Germline CDR1 reads SGHTA; CDR2 reads FQGNSA. This CDR3 is built from 13 residues. The CDR3 nucleotides read TGTGCCAGCAGCTTAAGTGGGGCTAACGAGCAGTACTTC. Its translation: CASSLSGANEQYF.

This chain links TRBV5-1 with TRBJ2-1; D may be TRBD2 (6 bases). In germline, CDR1 is SGHRS, CDR2 YFSETQ. The V end lost 4 bases, the J end lost 0 bases, and 11 bases lay between the germline ends. The CDR3 extends over 15 amino acids. The CDR3 nucleotides are TGCGCCAGCAGCGCACTCGGGAGCTCCTACAATGAGCAGTTCTTC. This sequence encodes CASSALGSSYNEQFF.

The sample holds one count of this clone. The V gene is TRBV11-2, the J gene TRBJ1-2; a weak D match, TRBD1 (5 bases). The CDR3 is 13 residues long. V shed 5 bases and J shed 3 bases, with 10 bases lying between them. Germline V gives CDR1 SGHAT, CDR2 FQNNGV. The CDR3: CASSPGTYYGYTF. CDR3 bases: TGTGCCAGCAGCCCCGGGACTTACTATGGCTACACCTTC.

The rearrangement joins TRBV18 to TRBJ1-4; D may be TRBD1 (5 bases). V was clipped by 4 bases and J by 5 bases, with 11 bases between them. The CDR3 totals 14 residues. Germline V gives CDR1 KGHSH, CDR2 LQKENI. The CDR3 sequence: CASSQGHGNEKLFF. CDR3 in DNA: TGTGCCAGCTCACAGGGGCACGGGAATGAAAAACTGTTTTTT. The full variable domain, completed using reference TRBV18 and TRBJ1-4, is NAGVMQNPRHLVRRRGQEARLRCSPMKGHSHVYWYRQLPEEGLKFMVYLQKENIIDESGMPKERFSAEFPKEGPSILRIQQVVRGDSAAYFCASSQGHGNEKLFFGSGTQLSVL.

This chain joins TRBV5-6 and TRBJ1-2, with D unclear. Trimming stripped 0 bases from V and 0 bases from J, with 12 bases between. The CDR3 is 16 residues long. The V gene's germline CDR1 is SGHDT and CDR2 YYEEEE. The CDR3 spells CASSLAPGEANYGYTF. The CDR3, as DNA: TGTGCCAGCAGCTTGGCCCCCGGGGAAGCTAACTATGGCTACACCTTC.

The genes are TRBV7-9 and TRBJ2-6, with D perhaps TRBD1 (7 bases). The germline gives CDR1 SEHNR, CDR2 FQNEAQ (reference sequence). V was pared by 1 base and J by 12 bases, with 19 bases between. The CDR3 extends over 16 amino acids. The CDR3 DNA reads TGTGCCAGCAGCTTAGGAGGAGGGGGCTTCGACGGCGTCCTGACTTTC. This codes for CASSLGGGGFDGVLTF.